This T cell receptor beta chain was obtained from a study of identifying expanded T cells in peripheral blood. Trimming stripped 7 bases from V and 4 bases from J, with 12 bases between. Germline-derived CDR1 and CDR2 are MNHNY and SVGAGI (reference sequence). The CDR3 is made up of 13 amino acids. Sequencing was performed with immunoSEQ multiplex PCR; in TCRdb, only in-frame clones are kept and a portion is missing. This sample has 95,000 to 100,000 clones, with roughly 89% found just once. Study conclusions and caveats: Roughly two-week clone count variance significantly increased as total template count grew.

As for this clone: Its antigen is currently unknown.

The clonotype was recovered from a person aged 18 to 70 in good health. The sample comprised blood. V gene TRBV6-6 combines with J gene TRBJ2-3, with TRBD1 as a possible D gene (5 bases). The CDR3 here is CASIWGASDTQYF. The DNA for the CDR3 is TGTGCCAGCATTTGGGGCGCGTCAGATACGCAGTATTTT.